The 18 T cell receptor beta chains below were found in one sample sequenced in a study of identical twins. MiXCR, applied by TCRdb to the 5' RACE reads, yields one record per CDR3 protein. This sample has 700,000 to 950,000 distinct CDR3 sequences; around an eighth occur once, and the top ten carry roughly 1.6%. The sample also formed part of further work on yellow fever vaccine responses in identical twins.

The material sequenced was PBMCs. These receptors were collected from a woman aged 18-29 years in good health.

The CDR3 DNA follows: TGTGCCAGCACCCATGGGACAGGTTTCAATGAGCAGTTCTTC. This translates into CASTHGTGFNEQFF. V is TRBV2 and J is TRBJ2-1; 8 bases align to TRBD1. Unmatched junction bases numbered 8, after V lost 7 bases and J lost 6 bases. The CDR3 is made up of 14 amino acids. The germline gives CDR1 SNHLY, CDR2 FYNNEI.

This clonotype was recorded a few times. This chain uses TRBV4-1 with TRBJ2-1, with D perhaps matching TRBD2 (7 bases). Trimming pared 3 bases from V and 4 bases from J, leaving 22 bases between. Germline CDR1 is MGHRA and CDR2 is YSYEKL. This CDR3 has 18 residues. The CDR3 coding sequence is TGCGCCAGCAGCCAGGAGGGGGGGGACGGGGGATTTTACAATGAGCAGTTCTTC. This gives the protein CASSQEGGDGGFYNEQFF.

This chain connects TRBV5-1 to TRBJ1-2, with D possibly TRBD1 on 6 matching bases. The CDR3 covers 14 residues. Germline V gives CDR1 SGHRS, CDR2 YFSETQ. The germline V and J ends were trimmed by 0 bases and 7 bases, with 13 bases remaining between them. The CDR3 sequence is CASSLGGASAGYTF. CDR3 in DNA: TGCGCCAGCAGCTTGGGGGGGGCCTCGGCTGGCTACACCTTC.

The sample holds a few counts of this clonotype. CDR3 coding DNA: TGTGCCAGCACCCCGAGTGGCGGGGGGACACAAGAGACCCAGTACTTC. Encoded protein: CASTPSGGGTQETQYF. The rearrangement links TRBV9 to TRBJ2-5; 8 bases fit TRBD2. The ends lost 6 bases at V and 2 bases at J; junction bases unmatched: 12. CDR1 and CDR2 from the germline V gene are SGDLS and YYNGEE. The CDR3 contains 16 residues.

CDR3 in amino acids: CASSLSGPQYV. For the CDR3, the DNA is TGTGCCAGCAGCTTAAGCGGCCCGCAGTACGTC. The chain links TRBV11-2 to TRBJ2-7; D is perhaps TRBD2 (5 bases). The germline CDR1 and CDR2 sequences are SGHAT and FQNNGV. This CDR3 spans 11 amino acids. The germline V and J ends were trimmed by 2 bases and 9 bases, with 8 bases remaining between them.

This clonotype was observed a handful of times. This chain links TRBV29-1 with TRBJ1-1, with D uncertain. This CDR3 has 12 residues. The V gene lost 8 bases and the J gene lost 11 bases, with 21 bases spanning the gap. Per germline, CDR1 SQVTM and CDR2 ANQGSEA. CDR3 in DNA: TGCAGCTCCAAGGAGGGCTCCTCCCCGGCTTTCTTT. Protein: CSSKEGSSPAFF.

The rearrangement links TRBV13 to TRBJ2-5; no firm D call. The CDR3 runs 12 residues. Germline assignment: CDR1 PRHDT and CDR2 FYEKMQ (reference sequence). V was shortened by 8 bases and J by 0 bases, with 7 bases between the two germline ends. CDR3 bases: TGTGCCAGCTCTTACGACCAAGAGACCCAGTACTTC. Encoded protein: CASSYDQETQYF.

A few counts support this clonotype. J is TRBJ2-3 and V is TRBV7-9; 7 nucleotides agree with TRBD1. Trimming removed 6 bases from V and 4 bases from J; junction bases left unmatched: 7. CDR3 length: 14 residues. Germline V lookup: CDR1 SEHNR, CDR2 FQNEAQ (reference sequence). CDR3 DNA: TGTGCCAGCAGAACATACCAGGGGGCAGATACGCAGTATTTT. Protein sequence: CASRTYQGADTQYF.

This clonotype has a handful of counts. The chain links TRBV4-1 to TRBJ2-4; 12 positions match TRBD2. This CDR3 contains 18 residues. Germline CDR1 reads MGHRA; CDR2 reads YSYEKL. J was trimmed by 9 bases and V by 1 base; bases with no gene match: 13. The CDR3 DNA reads TGCGCCAGCAGCCAAGTTACGCTAGCGGGAGGGCCCCAGAGCATTCAGTACTTC. Its translation: CASSQVTLAGGPQSIQYF.

This clonotype was counted between two and nine times. The V gene is TRBV10-2, the J gene TRBJ1-5; 7 bases match TRBD1. Trimming cost V 5 bases and J 7 bases; bases outside gene matches: 5. The CDR3 spans 13 residues. Per germline, CDR1 WSHSY and CDR2 SAAADI. This CDR3 is CASSQGDQQPQHF. The CDR3 DNA follows: TGCGCCAGCAGTCAGGGGGATCAACAGCCCCAGCATTTT.

This clonotype was observed many times. This chain joins TRBV3-1 and TRBJ2-5; TRBD2 matches at 13 bases. This CDR3 comprises 15 residues. J lost 3 bases, V lost 5 bases, and 3 bases had no gene match. Germline CDR1 and CDR2: LGHDT and YNNKEL (reference sequence). CDR3 sequence reads: CASSSLAGGEETQYF. CDR3 DNA: TGTGCCAGCAGCTCACTAGCGGGAGGGGAAGAGACCCAGTACTTC.

This clonotype was seen only a few times. The chain joins TRBV11-2 to TRBJ1-1, with D perhaps TRBD1 (6 bases). The germline V gene encodes CDR1 SGHAT and CDR2 FQNNGV. Trimming pared 1 base from V and 4 bases from J, leaving 13 bases between. CDR3 length: 15 residues. CDR3 loop: CASSLARAGVTEAFF. The CDR3 nucleotides read TGTGCCAGCAGCTTAGCGCGGGCAGGGGTCACTGAAGCTTTCTTT.

This clonotype came up a few times. The gene calls are TRBV6-1 and TRBJ2-7; possibly TRBD1 for D (5 bases). V was pared by 8 bases and J by 4 bases, with 18 bases between. The germline gives CDR1 MNHNS, CDR2 SASEGT. CDR3 length: 14 residues. The chain's CDR3 is CASQKGEGMYEQYF. The DNA of the CDR3 is TGTGCCAGCCAAAAAGGGGAAGGGATGTACGAGCAGTACTTC.

This clonotype came up many times. The chain has TRBV9 and TRBJ2-3, with D uncertain. Trimming removed 0 bases at V and 2 bases at J, with 10 bases between. Germline V gives CDR1 SGDLS, CDR2 YYNGEE. The CDR3 runs to 15 residues. CDR3: CASSVGGEITDTQYF. The CDR3 DNA follows: TGTGCCAGCAGCGTAGGTGGAGAGATCACAGATACGCAGTATTTT.

This clonotype was picked up a small number of times. The CDR3 DNA follows: TGTGCCAGCAGCTTAGCGACAGATTACGAGCAGTACGTC. Translated: CASSLATDYEQYV. The chain uses TRBV7-9 and TRBJ2-7; a weak D match, TRBD1 (5 bases). Germline V gene lookup returns CDR1 SEHNR and CDR2 FQNEAQ (reference sequence). Trimming left V 0 bases short and J 4 bases short, with 7 bases between. This CDR3 is 13 amino acids long.

This sequence joins TRBV18 and TRBJ2-2, with D unclear. The CDR3 sequence is 15 residues long. CDR1 and CDR2 (germline): KGHSH, LQKENI. The V end lost 0 bases, the J end lost 3 bases, and 8 bases lay between the germline ends. CDR3 sequence reads: CASSPPGRDTGELFF. As DNA, the CDR3 is TGTGCCAGCTCACCACCTGGCAGAGACACCGGGGAGCTGTTTTTT. The whole variable domain, remainder taken from reference TRBV18 and TRBJ2-2, is NAGVMQNPRHLVRRRGQEARLRCSPMKGHSHVYWYRQLPEEGLKFMVYLQKENIIDESGMPKERFSAEFPKEGPSILRIQQVVRGDSAAYFCASSPPGRDTGELFFGEGSRLTVL.

This clonotype was observed at least ten times. The rearrangement links TRBV3-1 to TRBJ2-1; D gene ambiguous. The CDR3 is 15 amino acids. The germline V gene has CDR1 LGHDT and CDR2 YNNKEL (reference sequence). The V end lost 2 bases, the J end lost 2 bases, and 10 bases lay between the germline ends. This CDR3 reads CASSQPYRTYNEQFF. DNA of the CDR3: TGTGCCAGCAGCCAACCGTACCGGACCTACAATGAGCAGTTCTTC.

This chain uses TRBV10-3 with TRBJ1-2; a weak D match, TRBD1 (5 bases). V was pared by 4 bases and J by 3 bases, with 12 bases between. The CDR3 extends over 14 amino acids. CDR1 and CDR2 (germline): ENHRY, SYGVKD. Here the CDR3 reads CAISVQGVDYGYTF. In DNA, the CDR3 is TGTGCCATCAGTGTTCAAGGGGTGGACTATGGCTACACCTTC.